This is a list of T cell receptor beta chains from one sample in a study of cytomegalovirus exposure and HLA in healthy donors. TCRdb's table, derived via immunoSEQ multiplex PCR, lists solely in-frame clones and lacks some. Here the sample spans 150,000 to 200,000 clones, approximately 79% being singletons. Sequencing was done on a sample of PBMCs. These receptors originate from a man in his forties in good health and CMV-seropositive. The CDR3 runs from the conserved cysteine through the conserved F or W. D genes are given only for firm matches. Clone size is given for some rows only: seen once, a few or many times, or a class if the clone is expanded.

TRBJ1-1	TRBV7-3	-	-	CASSLMGGLNTEAFF	TGTGCCAGCAGCTTAATGGGGGGTTTGAACACTGAAGCTTTCTTT
TRBJ1-1	TRBV7-9	TRBD1	few	CASSDYRTGLGAFF	TGTGCCAGCAGCGACTACAGGACAGGCCTCGGGGCTTTCTTT
TRBJ1-1	TRBV4-2	TRBD1	-	CASSQDRAGGKAFF	TGTGCCAGCAGCCAAGATAGGGCAGGGGGTAAAGCTTTCTTT
TRBJ2-1	TRBV6-1	-	-	CASSAGASYNEQFF	TGTGCCAGCAGTGCAGGGGCTTCCTACAATGAGCAGTTCTTC
TRBJ2-7	TRBV9	-	few	CASSVQGTDEQYF	TGTGCCAGCAGCGTACAGGGGACGGACGAGCAGTACTTC
TRBJ1-5	TRBV7-2	-	-	CASSLVGATGYSNQPQHF	TGTGCCAGCAGCTTGGTTGGGGCGACAGGTTATAGCAATCAGCCCCAGCATTTT
TRBJ1-5	TRBV19	-	once	CASSMAGAQPQHF	TGTGCCAGTAGTATGGCAGGGGCTCAGCCCCAGCATTTT
TRBJ1-2	TRBV7-2	TRBD1	-	CASSLAGPQGARNGYTF	TGTGCCAGCAGCTTAGCTGGCCCTCAGGGGGCTAGAAACGGCTACACCTTC
TRBJ1-1	TRBV18	-	-	CASSPPSPGGAEAFF	TGTGCCAGCTCACCACCGAGTCCGGGAGGGGCTGAAGCTTTCTTT
TRBJ2-3	TRBV18	-	-	CASSRDSTDTQYF	TGTGCCAGCTCACGGGACTCCACAGATACGCAGTATTTT
TRBJ1-5	TRBV7-2	-	-	CASSLGGRLGNQPQHF	TGTGCCAGCAGCTTAGGGGGGCGATTGGGCAATCAGCCCCAGCATTTT
TRBJ1-4	TRBV7-9	-	-	CSSSLGVGVEKLFF	TGTTCCAGCAGCTTAGGTGTAGGGGTGGAAAAACTGTTTTTT
TRBJ2-3	TRBV13	TRBD1	few	CASSLGEGAPTDTQYF	TGTGCCAGCAGCTTAGGAGAGGGGGCGCCCACAGATACGCAGTATTTT
TRBJ2-3	TRBV11-2	-	-	CAIGEAQYF	TGTGCCATAGGGGAAGCGCAGTATTTT
TRBJ2-7	TRBV2	-	-	CASSGGTPTFYEQYF	TGTGCCAGCAGTGGGGGGACACCCACCTTCTACGAGCAGTACTTC
TRBJ1-1	TRBV20-1	-	-	CSARGPGEAFF	TGCAGTGCTCGAGGTCCGGGGGAAGCTTTCTTT
TRBJ1-6	TRBV7-3	-	-	CASSLLGDNSPLHF	TGTGCCAGCAGCTTATTAGGAGATAATTCACCCCTCCACTTT
TRBJ1-2	TRBV7-8	-	-	CASSSSGGDGYTF	TGTGCCAGCAGCTCCTCGGGAGGAGATGGCTACACCTTC
TRBJ1-2	TRBV19	TRBD1	few	CASSMTGPSLTGYTF	TGTGCCAGTAGTATGACAGGGCCGTCTCTTACTGGCTACACCTTC
TRBJ1-2	TRBV7-2	-	-	CASSLGAAADGYTF	TGTGCCAGCAGCTTAGGAGCTGCGGCTGATGGCTACACCTTC
TRBJ2-5	TRBV7-9	TRBD1	-	CASSLGQARETQYF	TGTGCCAGCAGCTTGGGACAGGCAAGAGAGACCCAGTACTTC
TRBJ2-1	TRBV27	TRBD1	-	CASSIQGISSEQFF	TGTGCCAGCAGTATACAGGGGATTAGTAGTGAGCAGTTCTTC
TRBJ1-2	TRBV28	-	-	CASSIPGSLYGYTF	TGTGCCAGCAGTATTCCGGGATCCCTCTATGGCTACACCTTC
TRBJ2-2	TRBV6-6	TRBD2	-	CASSYSTSGGTGELFF	TGTGCCAGCAGTTACTCTACTAGCGGGGGGACCGGGGAGCTGTTTTTT
TRBJ2-7	TRBV12-5	TRBD1	-	CASGLWAGGPYEQYF	TGTGCTAGTGGTTTGTGGGCAGGGGGACCCTACGAGCAGTACTTC
TRBJ2-5	TRBV7-2	-	once	CASSLGRGGGNQETQYF	TGTGCCAGCAGCTTAGGCCGCGGCGGGGGCAATCAAGAGACCCAGTACTTC
TRBJ1-5	TRBV4-2	TRBD1	-	CASSQDRMDRGDNQPQHF	TGTGCCAGCAGCCAAGATAGGATGGACAGGGGAGACAATCAGCCCCAGCATTTT
TRBJ2-3	TRBV7-9	-	-	CSSSLGRRWGADTQYF	TGTTCCAGCAGCTTAGGGCGGAGGTGGGGGGCAGATACGCAGTATTTT
TRBJ2-5	TRBV10-3	-	-	CATKERTILETQYF	TGTGCCACTAAAGAGAGGACAATACTCGAGACCCAGTACTTC
TRBJ2-7	TRBV7-2	-	-	CASSVTTGQQYEQYF	TGTGCCAGCAGCGTAACAACGGGACAACAATACGAGCAGTACTTC
TRBJ2-3	TRBV5-1	-	-	CASSLVSGTDTQYF	TGCGCCAGCAGCTTGGTTAGCGGCACAGATACGCAGTATTTT
TRBJ2-1	TRBV30	-	-	CAWSVLGLNSYNEQFF	TGTGCCTGGAGTGTATTGGGGCTAAACTCCTACAATGAGCAGTTCTTC
TRBJ2-1	TRBV5-4	TRBD2	-	CASSIPGLAMDEQFF	TGTGCCAGCAGCATCCCGGGACTAGCGATGGATGAGCAGTTCTTC
TRBJ1-5	TRBV7-9	TRBD1	-	CASSPDRVGSNQPQHF	TGTGCCAGCAGCCCGGACAGGGTTGGGAGCAATCAGCCCCAGCATTTT
TRBJ2-3	TRBV7-9	TRBD2	once	CASSLFGLAGGRWTDTQYF	TGTGCCAGCAGCTTATTTGGGCTAGCGGGGGGGCGATGGACAGATACGCAGTATTTT
TRBJ2-5	TRBV6-4	-	-	CASSTLRSGWAQYF	TGTGCCAGCAGCACCCTCCGGTCCGGGTGGGCCCAGTACTTC
TRBJ1-5	TRBV6-1	-	-	CASRGRTAGGPQHF	TGTGCCAGCAGAGGAAGGACAGCCGGAGGGCCCCAGCATTTT
TRBJ2-1	TRBV13	-	-	CASSLRRGSYNEQFF	TGTGCCAGCAGCTTAAGGAGGGGCTCCTACAATGAGCAGTTCTTC
TRBJ2-6	TRBV6-1	TRBD1	-	CASSETGSGANVLTF	TGTGCCAGCAGTGAGACAGGGTCCGGGGCCAACGTCCTGACTTTC
TRBJ1-2	TRBV7-2	-	-	CASSLIAGDGYTF	TGTGCCAGCAGCTTAATCGCGGGGGATGGCTACACCTTC
TRBJ1-4	TRBV4-3	-	-	CASSQDPPGATNEKLFF	TGCGCCAGCAGCCAAGACCCCCCCGGGGCAACTAATGAAAAACTGTTTTTT
TRBJ2-1	TRBV21-1	-	-	CASSPGGVEQFF	TGTGCCAGCAGCCCGGGGGGGGTTGAGCAGTTCTTC
TRBJ1-1	TRBV30	-	once	CAWSPWSSLTEAFF	TGTGCCTGGAGTCCTTGGAGCTCCCTCACTGAAGCTTTCTTT
TRBJ2-1	TRBV7-9	TRBD2	-	CASSFFPLAGGFYNEQFF	TGTGCCAGCAGCTTTTTTCCCCTGGCGGGGGGGTTCTACAATGAGCAGTTCTTC
TRBJ2-7	TRBV6-6	-	-	CASGGSWGDEQYF	TGTGCCAGCGGGGGAAGTTGGGGGGACGAGCAGTACTTC
TRBJ1-3	TRBV10-3	-	-	CASRGGVLSGNTIYF	TGTGCCAGCCGAGGGGGAGTACTCTCTGGAAACACCATATATTTT
TRBJ2-5	TRBV9	TRBD2	-	CASNLRGGHGETQYF	TGTGCCAGCAATCTACGGGGGGGCCACGGAGAGACCCAGTACTTC
TRBJ1-1	TRBV5-4	-	-	CASSFKGLNTEAFF	TGTGCCAGCAGCTTTAAGGGGCTGAACACTGAAGCTTTCTTT
TRBJ1-3	TRBV6-1	-	-	CASGWTGGNTIYF	TGTGCCAGTGGGTGGACGGGAGGAAACACCATATATTTT